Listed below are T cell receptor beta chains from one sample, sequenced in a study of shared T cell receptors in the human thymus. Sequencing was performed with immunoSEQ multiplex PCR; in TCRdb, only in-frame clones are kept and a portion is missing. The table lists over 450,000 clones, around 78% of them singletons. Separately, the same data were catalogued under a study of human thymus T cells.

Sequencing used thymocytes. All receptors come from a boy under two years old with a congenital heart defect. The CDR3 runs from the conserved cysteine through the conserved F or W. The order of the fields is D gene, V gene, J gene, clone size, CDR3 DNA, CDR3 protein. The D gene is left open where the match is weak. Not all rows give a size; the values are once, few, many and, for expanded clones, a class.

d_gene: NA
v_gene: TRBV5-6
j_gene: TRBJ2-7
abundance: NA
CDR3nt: TGTGCCAGCAGCTTAGAGGCGGGTGGGAGCTCCTACGAGCAGTACTTC
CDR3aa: CASSLEAGGSSYEQYF

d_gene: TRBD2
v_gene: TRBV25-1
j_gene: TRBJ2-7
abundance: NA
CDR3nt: TGTGCCAGCAGTGATACCGGGACTAGCGGCTACGAGCAGTACTTC
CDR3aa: CASSDTGTSGYEQYF

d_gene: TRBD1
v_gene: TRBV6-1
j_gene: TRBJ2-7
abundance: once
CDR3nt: TGTGCCAGCAGTGAGGAGCCCAGGGGGCGCGTTTCCTACGAGCAGTACTTC
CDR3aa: CASSEEPRGRVSYEQYF

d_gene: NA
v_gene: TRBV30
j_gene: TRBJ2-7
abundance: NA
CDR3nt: TGTGCCTGGAGTGTATGGGCAGAGATGCCCCACGAGCAGTACTTC
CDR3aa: CAWSVWAEMPHEQYF

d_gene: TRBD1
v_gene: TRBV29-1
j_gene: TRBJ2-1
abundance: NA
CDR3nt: TGCAGCGATTATATCGGGTCAGGGGGCAATTACAATGAGCAGTTCTTC
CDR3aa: CSDYIGSGGNYNEQFF

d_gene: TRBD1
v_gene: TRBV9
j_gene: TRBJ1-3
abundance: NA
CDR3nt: TGTGCCAGCAGCCCGCTACAGGGGCCAAACTCTGGAAACACCATATATTTT
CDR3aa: CASSPLQGPNSGNTIYF

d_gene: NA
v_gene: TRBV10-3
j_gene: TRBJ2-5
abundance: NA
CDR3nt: TGTGCCATCAGTGAGTCTCAGGGGGAGACCCAGTACTTC
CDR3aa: CAISESQGETQYF

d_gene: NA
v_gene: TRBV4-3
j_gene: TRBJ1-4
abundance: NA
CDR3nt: TGCGCCAGCAGCCATCGAACAGGGATCGATGAAAAACTGTTTTTT
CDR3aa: CASSHRTGIDEKLFF

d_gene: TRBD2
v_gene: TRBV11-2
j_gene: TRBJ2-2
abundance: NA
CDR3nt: TGTGCCAGCAGCTTAGCCAAAAGACTAGCGGAGGCGAACACCGGGGAGCTGTTTTTT
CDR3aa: CASSLAKRLAEANTGELFF

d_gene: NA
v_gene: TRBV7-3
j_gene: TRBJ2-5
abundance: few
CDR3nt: TGTGCCAGCAGCTTAAAACACGCCGGGACTGGGGATTTGACGGAGACCCAGTACTTC
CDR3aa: CASSLKHAGTGDLTETQYF

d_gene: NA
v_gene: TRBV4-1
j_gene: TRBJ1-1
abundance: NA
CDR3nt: TGCGCCAGCAGCCACCCACTTCTGGGGGCCACTGAAGCTTTCTTT
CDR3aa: CASSHPLLGATEAFF

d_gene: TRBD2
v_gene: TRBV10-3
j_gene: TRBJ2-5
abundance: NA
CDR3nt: TGTGCCATCAGTGTATCGGCGGGAGGGCCTGGGGGGACCCAGTACTTC
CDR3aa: CAISVSAGGPGGTQYF

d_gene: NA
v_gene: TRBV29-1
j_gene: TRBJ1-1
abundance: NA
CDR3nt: TGCAGCGTTGAAGATCCGTCGTCGGCAGGCTCTGAAGCTTTCTTT
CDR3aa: CSVEDPSSAGSEAFF

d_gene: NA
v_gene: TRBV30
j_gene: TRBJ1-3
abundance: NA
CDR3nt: TGTGCCTGGGAATCAACAGGGCCCCTAAATGGGAACACCATATATTTT
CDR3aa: CAWESTGPLNGNTIYF

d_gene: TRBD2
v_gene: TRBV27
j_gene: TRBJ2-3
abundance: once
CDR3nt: TGTGCCAGCAGTTTAGGTGCGGGAGGCGTTGATACGCAGTATTTT
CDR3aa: CASSLGAGGVDTQYF

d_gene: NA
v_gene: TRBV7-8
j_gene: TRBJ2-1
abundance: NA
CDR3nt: TGTGCCAGCAGCTTTACGCGGAAGGGGATCCACAATGAGCAGTTCTTC
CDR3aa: CASSFTRKGIHNEQFF

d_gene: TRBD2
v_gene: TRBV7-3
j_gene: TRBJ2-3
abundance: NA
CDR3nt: TGTGCCAGCAGCTTACTAGCGGGTTCAGATACGCAGTATTTT
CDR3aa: CASSLLAGSDTQYF

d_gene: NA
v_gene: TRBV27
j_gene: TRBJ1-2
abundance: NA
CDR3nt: TGTGCCAGCAGTTTATCACGGGACTATGGCTACACCTTC
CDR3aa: CASSLSRDYGYTF

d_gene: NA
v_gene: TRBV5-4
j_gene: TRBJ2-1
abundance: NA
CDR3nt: TGTGCCAGCAGCTTGAACAGGGAGGGTAATGAGCAGTTCTTC
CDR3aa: CASSLNREGNEQFF

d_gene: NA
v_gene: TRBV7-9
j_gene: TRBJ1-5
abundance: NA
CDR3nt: TGTGCCAGCAGGATAACCTATAGCAATCAGCCCCAGCATTTT
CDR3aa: CASRITYSNQPQHF

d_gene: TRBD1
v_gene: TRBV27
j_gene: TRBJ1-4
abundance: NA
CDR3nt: TGTGCCAGCAGCACACTGGGACAGGGCCTAACTACTAATGAAAAACTGTTTTTT
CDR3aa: CASSTLGQGLTTNEKLFF

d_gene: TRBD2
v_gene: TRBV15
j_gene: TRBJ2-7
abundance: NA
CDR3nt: TGTGCCACCAGCCTCAGCGGGAGCGTCGACGAGCAGTACTTC
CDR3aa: CATSLSGSVDEQYF

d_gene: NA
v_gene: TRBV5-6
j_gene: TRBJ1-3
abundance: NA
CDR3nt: TGTGCCAGCAGCTGCTGGGCCTCTGGAAACACCATATATTTT
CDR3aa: CASSCWASGNTIYF

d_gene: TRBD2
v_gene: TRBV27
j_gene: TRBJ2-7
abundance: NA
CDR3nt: TGTGCCAGCAAGGGCGGGAGGAAGTTTTACGAGCAGTACTTC
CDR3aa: CASKGGRKFYEQYF

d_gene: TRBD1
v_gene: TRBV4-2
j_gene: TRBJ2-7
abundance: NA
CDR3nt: TGTGCCAGCAGCCAAGATGGACAGGGACAACCCTACGAGCAGTACTTC
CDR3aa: CASSQDGQGQPYEQYF

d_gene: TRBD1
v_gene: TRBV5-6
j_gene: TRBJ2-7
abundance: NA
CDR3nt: TGTGCCAGCAGCGAACACCTACAGGGGATCCCCCGCCCCGAGCAGTACTTC
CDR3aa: CASSEHLQGIPRPEQYF

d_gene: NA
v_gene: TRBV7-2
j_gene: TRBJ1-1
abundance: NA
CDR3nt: TGTGCCAGCACCTTAGATAAGAACACTGAAGCTTTCTTT
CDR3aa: CASTLDKNTEAFF

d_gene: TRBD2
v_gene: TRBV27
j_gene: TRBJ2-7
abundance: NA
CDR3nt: TGTGCCAGCAGTCCGGGACTACTCGGGGAGCAGTACTTC
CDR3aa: CASSPGLLGEQYF

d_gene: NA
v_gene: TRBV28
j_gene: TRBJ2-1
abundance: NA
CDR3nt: TGTGCCAGCAGTTTTCAGGTGCGGGGCGAGCAGTTCTTC
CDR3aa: CASSFQVRGEQFF

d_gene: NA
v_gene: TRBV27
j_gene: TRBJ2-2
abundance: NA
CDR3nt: TGTGCCAGCAGTTCCCCGACCCGGCAGGGCACCGGGGAGCTGTTTTTT
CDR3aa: CASSSPTRQGTGELFF

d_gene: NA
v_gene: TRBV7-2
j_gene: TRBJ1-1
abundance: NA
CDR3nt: TGTGCCAGCAGCCCCATAAAGAGTTGGAACACTGAAGCTTTCTTT
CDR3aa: CASSPIKSWNTEAFF

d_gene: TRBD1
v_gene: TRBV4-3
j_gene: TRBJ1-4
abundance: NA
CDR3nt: TGCGCCAGCAGCCAAGATTTGAGTGGGACAGGATATGAAAAACTGTTTTTT
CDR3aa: CASSQDLSGTGYEKLFF

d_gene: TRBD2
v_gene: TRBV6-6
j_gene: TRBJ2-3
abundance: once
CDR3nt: TGTGCCAGCAGTTGGCTAGCGGGAGGAGGGGATACGCAGTATTTT
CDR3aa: CASSWLAGGGDTQYF

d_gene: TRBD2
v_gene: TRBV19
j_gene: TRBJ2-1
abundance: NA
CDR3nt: TGTGCCAGTAGTACCCTAAGGGGACTAGCGGGGGAGGATGAGCAGTTCTTC
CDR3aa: CASSTLRGLAGEDEQFF

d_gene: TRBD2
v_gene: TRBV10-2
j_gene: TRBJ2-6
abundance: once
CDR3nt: TGCGCCAGCGGGGGGGTTGGGGCCAACGTCCTGACTTTC
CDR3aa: CASGGVGANVLTF

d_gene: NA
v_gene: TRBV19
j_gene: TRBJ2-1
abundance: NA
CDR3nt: TGTGCCAGTAGTATGGAGCTAGTCTCCAATGAGCAGTTCTTC
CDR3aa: CASSMELVSNEQFF

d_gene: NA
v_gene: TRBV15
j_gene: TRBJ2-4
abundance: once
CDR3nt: TGTGCCACCAGCAGAGATAGCGGAGTTGCCAAAAACATTCAGTACTTC
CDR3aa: CATSRDSGVAKNIQYF

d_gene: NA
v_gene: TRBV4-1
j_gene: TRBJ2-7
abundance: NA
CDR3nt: TGCGCCAGCAGCCAGGGTGGGACATCGTACGAGCAGTACTTC
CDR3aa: CASSQGGTSYEQYF

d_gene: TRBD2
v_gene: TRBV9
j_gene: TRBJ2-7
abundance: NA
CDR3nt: TGTGCCAGCAGCGTAGAGCGACTAGCGGGAGCCCACGAGCAGTACTTC
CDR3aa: CASSVERLAGAHEQYF

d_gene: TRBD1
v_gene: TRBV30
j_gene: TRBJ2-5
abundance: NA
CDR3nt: TGTGCCTGGAGTCCACCGGGACAGGGCCAAGAGACCCAGTACTTC
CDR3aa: CAWSPPGQGQETQYF

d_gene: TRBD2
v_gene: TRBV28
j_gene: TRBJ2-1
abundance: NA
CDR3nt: TGTGCCAGCATCTCTAGCGGGGGAGGGTCCTACAATGAGCAGTTCTTC
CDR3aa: CASISSGGGSYNEQFF

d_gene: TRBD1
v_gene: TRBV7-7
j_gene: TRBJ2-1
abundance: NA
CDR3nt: TGTGCTAGCAGCTTAGGGGCGGCAGGGGGTATGGATGAGCAGTTCTTC
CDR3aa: CASSLGAAGGMDEQFF

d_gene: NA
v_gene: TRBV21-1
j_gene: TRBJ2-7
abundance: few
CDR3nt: TGTGCCAGCAGAGCATACCCAGGGGCGGCCTACGAGCAGTACTTC
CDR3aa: CASRAYPGAAYEQYF